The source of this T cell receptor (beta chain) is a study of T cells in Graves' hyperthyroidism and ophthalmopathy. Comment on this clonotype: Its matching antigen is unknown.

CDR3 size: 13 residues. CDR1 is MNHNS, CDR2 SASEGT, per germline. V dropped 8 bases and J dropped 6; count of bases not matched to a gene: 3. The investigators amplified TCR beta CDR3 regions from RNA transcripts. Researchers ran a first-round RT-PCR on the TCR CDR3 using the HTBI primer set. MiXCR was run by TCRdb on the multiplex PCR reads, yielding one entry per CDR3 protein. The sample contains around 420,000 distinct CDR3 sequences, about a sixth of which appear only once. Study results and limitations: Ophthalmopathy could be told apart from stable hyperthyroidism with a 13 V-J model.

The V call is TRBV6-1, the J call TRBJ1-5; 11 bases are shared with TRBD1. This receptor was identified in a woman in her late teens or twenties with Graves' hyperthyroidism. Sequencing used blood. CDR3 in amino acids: CASRTGGFQPQHF. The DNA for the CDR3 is TGTGCCAGCCGGACAGGGGGCTTTCAGCCCCAGCATTTT.